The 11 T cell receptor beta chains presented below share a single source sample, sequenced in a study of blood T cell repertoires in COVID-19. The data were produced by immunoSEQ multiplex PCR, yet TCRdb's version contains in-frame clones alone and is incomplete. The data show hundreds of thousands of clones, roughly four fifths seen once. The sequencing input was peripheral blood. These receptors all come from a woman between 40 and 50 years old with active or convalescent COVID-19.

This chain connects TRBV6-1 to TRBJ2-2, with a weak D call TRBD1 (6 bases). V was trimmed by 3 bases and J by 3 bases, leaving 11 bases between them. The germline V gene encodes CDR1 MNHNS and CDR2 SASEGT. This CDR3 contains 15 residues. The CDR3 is CASSESTGYTGELFF. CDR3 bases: TGTGCCAGCAGTGAGTCGACAGGCTACACCGGGGAGCTGTTTTTT.

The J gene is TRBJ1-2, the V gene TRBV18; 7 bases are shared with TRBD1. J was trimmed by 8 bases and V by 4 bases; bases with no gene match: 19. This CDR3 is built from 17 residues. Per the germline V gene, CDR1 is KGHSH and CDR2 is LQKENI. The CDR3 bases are TGTGCCAGCTCACGGATAGAGGGGGCGCCGGGACACGACGGCTACACCTTC. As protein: CASSRIEGAPGHDGYTF. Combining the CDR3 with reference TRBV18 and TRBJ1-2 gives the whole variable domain NAGVMQNPRHLVRRRGQEARLRCSPMKGHSHVYWYRQLPEEGLKFMVYLQKENIIDESGMPKERFSAEFPKEGPSILRIQQVVRGDSAAYFCASSRIEGAPGHDGYTFGSGTRLTVV.

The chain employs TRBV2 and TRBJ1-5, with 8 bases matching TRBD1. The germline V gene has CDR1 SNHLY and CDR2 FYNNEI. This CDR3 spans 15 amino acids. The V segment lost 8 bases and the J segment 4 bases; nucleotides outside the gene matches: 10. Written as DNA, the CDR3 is TGTGCCAGCTCATCCGACACAGGGGGAAATCAGCCCCAGCATTTT. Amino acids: CASSSDTGGNQPQHF.

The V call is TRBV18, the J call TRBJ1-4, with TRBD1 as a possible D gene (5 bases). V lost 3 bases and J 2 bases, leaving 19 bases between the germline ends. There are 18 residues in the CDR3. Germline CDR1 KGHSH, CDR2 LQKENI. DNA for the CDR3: TGTGCCAGCTCACCCCGATCACCGGGGGGGAGTACTAATGAAAAACTGTTTTTT. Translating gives CASSPRSPGGSTNEKLFF.

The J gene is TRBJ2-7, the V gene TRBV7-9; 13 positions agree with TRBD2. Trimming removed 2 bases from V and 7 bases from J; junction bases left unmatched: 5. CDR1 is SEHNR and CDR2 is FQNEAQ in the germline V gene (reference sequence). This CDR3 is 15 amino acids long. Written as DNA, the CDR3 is TGTGCCAGCAGCTTACCGGGACTAGCGGGAAAAGAGCAGTACTTC. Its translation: CASSLPGLAGKEQYF. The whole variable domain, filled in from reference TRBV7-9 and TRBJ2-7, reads DTGVSQNPRHKITKRGQNVTFRCDPISEHNRLYWYRQTLGQGPEFLTYFQNEAQLEKSRLLSDRFSAERPKGSFSTLEIQRTEQGDSAMYLCASSLPGLAGKEQYFGPGTRLTVT.

CDR3 sequence reads: CASSSRSLGRDEQYF. DNA for the CDR3: TGTGCCAGTAGTTCCCGGTCCCTGGGGAGGGACGAGCAGTACTTC. V gene TRBV19 combines with J gene TRBJ2-7; TRBD2 aligns across 7 bases. The CDR3 covers 15 residues. Germline-derived CDR1 and CDR2 are LNHDA and SQIVND (reference sequence). Trimming removed 5 bases from V and 5 bases from J; junction bases left unmatched: 12.

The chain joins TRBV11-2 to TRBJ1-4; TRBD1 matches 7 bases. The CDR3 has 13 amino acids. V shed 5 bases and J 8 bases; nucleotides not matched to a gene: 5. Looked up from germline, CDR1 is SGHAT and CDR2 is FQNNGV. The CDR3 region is CASSDREVEKLFF. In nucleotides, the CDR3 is TGTGCCAGCAGCGACAGGGAGGTAGAAAAACTGTTTTTT.

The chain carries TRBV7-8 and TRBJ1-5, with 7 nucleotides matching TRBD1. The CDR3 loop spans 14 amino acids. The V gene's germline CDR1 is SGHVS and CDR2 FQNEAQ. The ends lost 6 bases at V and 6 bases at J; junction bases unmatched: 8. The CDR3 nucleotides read TGTGCCAGCAGAGATACAGGGGTCCGTCAGCCCCAGCATTTT. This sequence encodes CASRDTGVRQPQHF. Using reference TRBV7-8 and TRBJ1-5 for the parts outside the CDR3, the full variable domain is GAGVSQSPRYKVAKRGQDVALRCDPISGHVSLFWYQQALGQGPEFLTYFQNEAQLDKSGLPSDRFFAERPEGSVSTLKIQRTQQEDSAVYLCASRDTGVRQPQHFGDGTRLSIL.

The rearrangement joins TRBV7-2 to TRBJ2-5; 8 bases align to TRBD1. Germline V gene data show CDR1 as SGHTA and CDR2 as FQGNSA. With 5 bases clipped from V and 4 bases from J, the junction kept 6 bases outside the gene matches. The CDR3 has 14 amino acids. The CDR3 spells CASSPAGTGETQYF. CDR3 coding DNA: TGTGCCAGCAGCCCAGCCGGGACAGGAGAGACCCAGTACTTC.

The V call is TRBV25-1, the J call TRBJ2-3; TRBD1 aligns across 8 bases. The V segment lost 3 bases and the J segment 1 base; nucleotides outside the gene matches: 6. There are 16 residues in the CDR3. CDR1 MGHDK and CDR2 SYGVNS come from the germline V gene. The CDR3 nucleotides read TGTGCCAGCAGTGAGCACCAGGGGGCCGGCACAGATACGCAGTATTTT. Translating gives CASSEHQGAGTDTQYF.

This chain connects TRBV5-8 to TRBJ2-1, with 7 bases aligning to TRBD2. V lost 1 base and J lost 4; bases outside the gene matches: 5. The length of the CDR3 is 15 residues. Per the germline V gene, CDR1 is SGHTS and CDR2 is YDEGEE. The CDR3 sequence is CASSLLGGSYNEQFF. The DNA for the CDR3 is TGTGCCAGCAGCTTGTTGGGCGGGAGTTACAATGAGCAGTTCTTC.